The entry below describes one TCR beta chain. Its antigen remains unknown. The PCR made use of 60 Vbeta and 13 Jbeta primers. Only in-frame clones appear in the TCRdb table, and some are missing; sequencing was by immunoSEQ multiplex PCR. Of about 200,000 clones in the sample, around three quarters were seen once. The sample originates from a study of cytomegalovirus exposure and HLA in healthy donors. General study points: Rates of TCR association differed by HLA locus in a later analysis, with DRB1 highest and HLA-C lowest.

V lost 1 base, J lost 4 bases, and 16 bases lay in between. CDR1 MGHRA and CDR2 YSYEKL come from the germline V gene. CDR3 length equals 17 residues. The sequenced sample was PBMCs. V gene TRBV4-1 combines with J gene TRBJ1-4; D is possibly TRBD1 (5 bases). The sequence was obtained from a woman in her 30s in good health and CMV-seropositive. CDR3 protein: CASSQGSERGGNEKLFF. In DNA form, the CDR3 reads TGCGCCAGCAGCCAAGGATCCGAGAGGGGAGGTAATGAAAAACTGTTTTTT.